One sample yielded the 28 T cell receptor beta chains listed below, sequenced in a study of blood T cells in healthy people across ages. The authors ran a second PCR of roughly 6 to 12 cycles using a sample-barcoded 5' primer and a J-beta primer mix. TCRdb recomputed calls from the 5' RACE reads with MiXCR, one row per CDR3 protein. The sample includes some 1.4 million distinct CDR3 sequences, around 39% of them seen just once. The specimen was blood. The receptors originated from a woman aged 18-30 years in good health.

CDR3 protein: CSAKAPLISYEQYF. CDR3 nucleotides: TGCAGTGCCAAAGCTCCCCTTATTTCCTACGAGCAGTACTTC. The chain recombines TRBV20-1 with TRBJ2-7; no clear D gene. From germline, CDR1 is DFQATT and CDR2 SNEGSKA (reference sequence). The CDR3 sequence is 14 residues long. V was cut by 6 bases and J by 1 base, with 16 bases left in between.

The chain has TRBV7-2 and TRBJ1-2, with D unresolved. V lost 3 bases and J lost 6, with 17 bases in between. The CDR3 is made up of 15 amino acids. The germline V gene has CDR1 SGHTA and CDR2 FQGNSA. The CDR3: CASSFRLFGGHGYTF. In DNA form, the CDR3 reads TGTGCCAGCAGCTTCCGCTTATTCGGAGGCCATGGCTACACCTTC. Filled out from reference TRBV7-2 and TRBJ1-2, the complete variable domain reads GAGVSQSPSNKVTEKGKDVELRCDPISGHTALYWYRQSLGQGLEFLIYFQGNSAPDKSGLPSDRFSAERTGGSVSTLTIQRTQQEDSAVYLCASSFRLFGGHGYTFGSGTRLTVV.

This clonotype was seen only a few times. The chain employs TRBV7-8 and TRBJ2-3; D is undetermined. Germline CDR1 is SGHVS and CDR2 is FQNEAQ. This CDR3 comprises 15 residues. Trimming took off 5 bases at V and 1 base at J, with 13 bases between the two ends. CDR3 region: CASSPMGWGTDTQYF. CDR3 bases: TGTGCCAGCAGCCCCATGGGTTGGGGCACAGATACGCAGTATTTT.

This sequence joins TRBV5-1 and TRBJ2-3; 7 nucleotides align to TRBD2. CDR1 and CDR2 from the germline V gene are SGHRS and YFSETQ. The CDR3 consists of 14 residues. V lost 5 bases to trimming and J lost 4 bases; unmatched junction nucleotides: 7. The CDR3 spells CASRTGGGADTQYF. The CDR3, as DNA: TGCGCCAGCAGGACGGGAGGAGGGGCAGATACGCAGTATTTT.

This clonotype has at least ten counts. V is TRBV5-5 and J is TRBJ2-1, with TRBD2 matching 9 bases. The V gene end was trimmed by 4 bases and the J gene end by 3 bases; junction bases not matched to a gene: 5. The length of the CDR3 is 15 residues. Germline V gene data show CDR1 as SGHKS and CDR2 as YYEKEE (reference sequence). CDR3 sequence (DNA): TGTGCCAGCAGCCCTCTAGCGGGGAACTACAATGAGCAGTTCTTC. Translated: CASSPLAGNYNEQFF. The full variable domain, rest sourced from reference TRBV5-5 and TRBJ2-1, is DAGVTQSPTHLIKTRGQQVTLRCSPISGHKSVSWYQQVLGQGPQFIFQYYEKEERGRGNFPDRFSARQFPNYSSELNVNALLLGDSALYLCASSPLAGNYNEQFFGPGTRLTVL.

This clonotype was seen a handful of times. A much larger clone differs from this one at a single base, so this may be a read error. J is TRBJ2-7 and V is TRBV20-1; a weak D match, TRBD2 (7 bases). The V end lost 1 base, the J end lost 2 bases, and 12 bases lay between the germline ends. The length of the CDR3 is 14 residues. CDR1 and CDR2 (germline): DFQATT, SNEGSKA (reference sequence). Here the CDR3 reads CSARAHGGPYEQYF. The CDR3 DNA sequence: TGCAGTGCTAGAGCACACGGGGGGCCCTACGAGCAGTACTTC.

This clonotype was found a few times. The chain employs TRBV24-1 and TRBJ2-1; the D gene could be TRBD1 or TRBD2 (5 bases each). The CDR3 loop spans 15 amino acids. V lost 8 bases to trimming and J lost 2 bases, with 15 bases between them. The germline CDR1 and CDR2 sequences are KGHDR and SFDVKD. DNA of the CDR3: TGTGCCACCATGCAGGGTGAGGGGCCCTACAATGAGCAGTTCTTC. Translation gives CATMQGEGPYNEQFF.

The rearrangement joins TRBV3-1 to TRBJ2-5, with 12 bases matching TRBD2. Looked up from germline, CDR1 is LGHDT and CDR2 is YNNKEL (reference sequence). The CDR3 spans 17 residues. The junction had 4 bases not matched to a gene; V was cut back by 0 bases and J by 2 bases. The CDR3 reads CASSQEGLAGFQETQYF. In DNA, the CDR3 is TGTGCCAGCAGCCAAGAGGGACTAGCGGGCTTTCAAGAGACCCAGTACTTC.

The V call is TRBV29-1, the J call TRBJ2-5, with D uncertain. This CDR3 spans 14 amino acids. Trimming took off 7 bases at V and 4 bases at J, with 19 bases between the two ends. Germline values: CDR1 SQVTM, CDR2 ANQGSEA. In DNA, the CDR3 is TGCAGCGCCGCCCCGCTGATCCCCCCAGAGACCCAGTACTTC. Translated: CSAAPLIPPETQYF.

The V and J genes are TRBV7-2 and TRBJ2-5; perhaps TRBD2 as D (6 bases). CDR1 is SGHTA, CDR2 FQGNSA, per germline. CDR3 length: 15 amino acids. Deletions cut 1 base from V and 2 bases from J, with 11 bases between. CDR3 residues: CASSLVVSGQETQYF. CDR3 DNA: TGTGCCAGCAGCTTAGTTGTTAGCGGACAAGAGACCCAGTACTTC.

This clonotype was seen only a few times. This chain uses TRBV20-1 with TRBJ2-3; D perhaps matches TRBD2 (6 bases). Trimming took 3 bases from V and 5 from J, leaving 12 bases between them. CDR1 is DFQATT, CDR2 SNEGSKA, per germline (reference sequence). The CDR3 sequence is 13 residues long. The CDR3 reads CSASGLEGDTQYF. CDR3 DNA sequence: TGCAGTGCTAGTGGCCTGGAGGGAGATACGCAGTATTTT.

The rearrangement joins TRBV3-1 to TRBJ2-5; the D gene is possibly TRBD1 (5 bases). Germline-derived CDR1 and CDR2 are LGHDT and YNNKEL (reference sequence). Between the trimmed V and J ends, which lost 7 bases and 5 bases, there was a span of 20 bases. The CDR3 contains 15 residues. The CDR3 region is CASTPAQGFFETQYF. The CDR3 DNA reads TGTGCCAGCACCCCAGCCCAGGGCTTCTTCGAGACCCAGTACTTC.

The table lists this clonotype with many counts. The V and J genes are TRBV6-5 and TRBJ2-7; D unclear. Germline CDR1 MNHEY, CDR2 SVGAGI. The CDR3 has 11 residues. V shed 6 bases and J shed 3 bases, with 6 bases lying between them. This chain's CDR3 is CASSKGYEQYF. In DNA, the CDR3 is TGTGCCAGCAGCAAGGGCTACGAGCAGTACTTC.

The V and J genes are TRBV6-6 and TRBJ1-2; 8 bases are shared with TRBD1. The CDR3 covers 17 residues. Germline trimming cut 2 bases from V and 1 base from J; bases unmatched to any gene: 9. Germline V gives CDR1 MNHNY, CDR2 SVGAGI (reference sequence). DNA for the CDR3: TGTGCCAGCAGTTACATAAGAACAGGGGGAGGTAACTATGGCTACACCTTC. Amino acids: CASSYIRTGGGNYGYTF.

Only a few counts were recorded for this clonotype. The J gene is TRBJ2-1, the V gene TRBV6-2 or TRBV6-3; TRBD2 matches 14 bases. Germline lookup yields CDR1 MNHEY and CDR2 SVGEGT. Germline trimming cut 7 bases from V and 3 bases from J; bases unmatched to any gene: 2. The CDR3 covers 15 residues. CDR3 loop: CASIGLAGGYNEQFF. The CDR3 nucleotides read TGTGCCAGCATTGGACTAGCGGGAGGCTACAATGAGCAGTTCTTC.

The sample holds a few counts of this clonotype. This sequence joins TRBV9 and TRBJ2-7; 8 bases agree with TRBD2. Per the germline V gene, CDR1 is SGDLS and CDR2 is YYNGEE. This CDR3 is 13 amino acids long. J was trimmed by 7 bases and V by 0 bases; bases with no gene match: 3. The CDR3 loop is CASSVDTSGEQYF. The CDR3 bases are TGTGCCAGCAGCGTAGACACTAGCGGAGAGCAGTACTTC.

As concerns this clonotype: An end of the junction differs from the germline gene, which may be a read error. This rearrangement joins TRBV6-1 to TRBJ1-2, with D unresolved. The CDR3 runs to 16 residues. The germline gives CDR1 MNHNS, CDR2 SASEGT. The CDR3: CASSELSPDPNYGYTF. The CDR3 nucleotides read TGTGCCAGCAGTGAATTGTCGCCAGACCCTAATTATGGCTACACCTTC.

The sample holds a few counts of this clonotype. The chain combines TRBV2 with TRBJ2-3; maybe TRBD2 (6 bases). V was trimmed by 6 bases and J by 6 bases, leaving 16 bases between them. Germline V gives CDR1 SNHLY, CDR2 FYNNEI. The length of the CDR3 is 14 residues. CDR3 nucleotides: TGTGCCAGCAGCGCCACTAGCCCCGAGGATACGCAGTATTTT. It encodes CASSATSPEDTQYF.

This clonotype was picked up a small number of times. This sequence joins TRBV20-1 and TRBJ1-2; D unclear. The V end was cut by 5 bases, the J end by 4 bases, with 11 bases between. The length of the CDR3 is 12 residues. CDR1 and CDR2 (germline): DFQATT, SNEGSKA (reference sequence). Written as DNA, the CDR3 is TGCAGTGCTCGGCATTGGACCTATGGCTACACCTTC. Translated: CSARHWTYGYTF.

This chain joins TRBV6-1 and TRBJ1-2; D not resolved. The CDR3 extends over 14 amino acids. CDR1 MNHNS and CDR2 SASEGT come from the germline V gene. Trimming stripped 2 bases from V and 6 bases from J, with 13 bases between. CDR3 DNA sequence: TGTGCCAGCAGTGAAAGGAGTGCGGGCCATGGCTACACCTTC. Amino acid sequence: CASSERSAGHGYTF.

This clonotype appeared a few times. The gene calls are TRBV7-2 and TRBJ2-7; D might be TRBD1 (5 bases). Trimming pared 3 bases from V and 6 bases from J, leaving 21 bases between. This CDR3 has 16 amino acids. The germline V gene has CDR1 SGHTA and CDR2 FQGNSA. CDR3 sequence (DNA): TGTGCCAGCAGCTTGCTGATCGTGACAGTACCCGGCGAGCAGTACTTC. Protein product: CASSLLIVTVPGEQYF.

The rearrangement uses TRBV6-1 and TRBJ2-7, with D unresolved. Deletions cut 2 bases from V and 1 base from J, with 15 bases between. The CDR3 loop spans 16 amino acids. Looked up from germline, CDR1 is MNHNS and CDR2 is SASEGT. CDR3 nucleotides: TGTGCCAGCAGTGAACAACCGTGGGGAACTTCCTACGAGCAGTACTTC. This translates into CASSEQPWGTSYEQYF.

This clonotype was recorded a few times. The V gene is TRBV9, the J gene TRBJ2-2, with 9 bases lining up with TRBD1. V gave up 0 bases and J gave up 3 bases; unmatched junction bases: 3. The CDR3 loop spans 16 amino acids. Germline CDR1 reads SGDLS; CDR2 reads YYNGEE. CDR3 loop: CASSVGGQGYTGELFF. CDR3 nucleotides: TGTGCCAGCAGCGTAGGGGGACAGGGCTACACCGGGGAGCTGTTTTTT.

This chain links TRBV12-3 or TRBV12-4 with TRBJ1-6; D ambiguous. The CDR3 covers 14 residues. Trimming stripped 9 bases from V and 9 bases from J, with 18 bases between. CDR3 region: CASLRAQTSSPLHF. The DNA of the CDR3 is TGTGCCAGTTTACGGGCTCAAACCTCTTCACCCCTCCACTTT.

The chain links TRBV4-2 to TRBJ2-7, with 7 bases that match TRBD2. The CDR3 covers 17 residues. The germline V gene encodes CDR1 LGHNA and CDR2 YNFKEQ. V was clipped by 4 bases and J by 2 bases; unmatched bases: 14. The chain's CDR3 is CASSLSPSGQNPYEQYF. The CDR3 nucleotides are TGTGCCAGCAGCCTATCCCCTAGCGGACAAAACCCCTACGAGCAGTACTTC.

J is TRBJ2-7 and V is TRBV12-3 or TRBV12-4; perhaps D is TRBD1 or TRBD2 (5 bases each). This CDR3 contains 15 residues. Trimming took off 7 bases at V and 5 bases at J, with 21 bases between the two ends. CDR3 sequence (DNA): TGTGCCAGCACTCTTACGAGGGTGGGGGTCAACGAGCAGTACTTC. Translated: CASTLTRVGVNEQYF.

The chain couples TRBV6-5 to TRBJ2-4; D is possibly TRBD2 (5 bases). Germline V lookup: CDR1 MNHEY, CDR2 SVGAGI. The CDR3 sequence is 16 residues long. V was clipped by 6 bases and J by 2 bases, with 17 bases between them. The CDR3 DNA reads TGTGCCAGCAGCCCTCTGACAAAGCGGTCCAAAAACATTCAGTACTTC. Its translation: CASSPLTKRSKNIQYF.

J is TRBJ2-1 and V is TRBV20-1; maybe TRBD2 (6 bases). The J call may not be correct, given that the DNA end is closer to TRBJ2-7. Germline CDR1 DFQATT, CDR2 SNEGSKA (reference sequence). The CDR3 has 14 amino acids. CDR3 coding DNA: TGCAGTGCCGCAAGGGCGGGGTCCTACAATGAGCAGTACTTC. This gives the protein CSAARAGSYNEQYF.